This TCR beta chain came from a study of TIL therapy for anti-PD-1-resistant metastatic lung cancer. Study-level background: Tumors were harvested before any PD-1/PD-L1 blockade. Tumors carried a median roughly 1.5 non-synonymous mutations per megabase. Whole-study results and caveats: This highly selected cohort may not generalize to typical lung cancer patients.

In regard to this clone: The antigen is not known.

Time point described: pre-treatment sample, taken before nivolumab and TIL therapy. Adults with stage 4 NSCLC were enrolled in a phase I trial. Sequencing used immunoSEQ v3. Some clones are missing from TCRdb's copy, which holds only in-frame ones; the method was immunoSEQ multiplex PCR. The sample consists of some 57,000 clones, around 86% of them appearing once. This TCR derives from a person aged 25-85 years with non-small cell lung cancer. The material was blood, obtained at baseline.

CDR3: CASTSPGASDDEQFF. The DNA for the CDR3 is TGTGCCAGTACCTCCCCCGGGGCTAGTGACGATGAGCAGTTCTTC. V and J are TRBV19 and TRBJ2-1; D could derive from TRBD1 or TRBD2 (5 bases each). V lost 7 bases and J 8 bases, leaving 21 bases between the germline ends. The CDR3 has 15 residues. Germline V gene sequence: CDR1 LNHDA, CDR2 SQIVND (reference sequence).